Sequencing of this TCR beta chain was carried out in a study of blood T cell repertoires in COVID-19. The CDR3 is 13 amino acids. Trimming left V 6 bases short and J 4 bases short, with 10 bases between. Data came from immunoSEQ multiplex PCR; TCRdb stores just in-frame clones and leaves some out. The table records around 220,000 clones, around 89% of them present only once. The sequence was obtained from a man younger than 45 who had been exposed to COVID-19. The sample comprised PBMCs or T cells enriched from blood (not recorded which). This chain links TRBV12-3 or TRBV12-4 with TRBJ1-5; maybe TRBD1 (6 bases). The CDR3 reads CASRDRLNQPQHF. The CDR3 region has the DNA TGTGCCAGCAGAGACAGGCTGAATCAGCCCCAGCATTTT.